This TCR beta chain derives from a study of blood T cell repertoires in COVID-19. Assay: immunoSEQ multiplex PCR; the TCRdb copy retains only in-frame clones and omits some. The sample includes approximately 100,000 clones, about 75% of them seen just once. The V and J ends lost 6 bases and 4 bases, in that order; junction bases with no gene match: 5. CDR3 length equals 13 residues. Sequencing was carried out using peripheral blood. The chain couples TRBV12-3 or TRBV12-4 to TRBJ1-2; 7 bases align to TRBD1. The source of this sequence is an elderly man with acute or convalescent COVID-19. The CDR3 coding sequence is TGTGCCAGCAGCCGGGGACAGTCCTATGGCTACACCTTC. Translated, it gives CASSRGQSYGYTF.